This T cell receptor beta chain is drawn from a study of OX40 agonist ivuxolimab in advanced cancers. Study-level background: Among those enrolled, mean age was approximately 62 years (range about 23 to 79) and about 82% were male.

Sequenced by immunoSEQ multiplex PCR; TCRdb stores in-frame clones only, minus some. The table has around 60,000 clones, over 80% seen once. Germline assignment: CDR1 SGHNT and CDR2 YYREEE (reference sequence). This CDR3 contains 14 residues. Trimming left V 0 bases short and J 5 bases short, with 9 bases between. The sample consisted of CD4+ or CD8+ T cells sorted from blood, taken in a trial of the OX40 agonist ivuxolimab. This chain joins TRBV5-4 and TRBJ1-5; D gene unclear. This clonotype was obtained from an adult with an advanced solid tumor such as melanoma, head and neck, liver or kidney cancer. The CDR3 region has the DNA TGTGCCAGCAGCTTGGTCCCCGGTGATCAGCCCCAGCATTTT. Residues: CASSLVPGDQPQHF.